The 30 T cell receptor beta chains below were found in one sample sequenced in a study of shared clonotypes between healthy human individuals. Profiled with immunoSEQ multiplex PCR; TCRdb holds only in-frame clones, not every one. The table has 2.3 million or so clones, approximately 95% seen once. Source material: naive CD4+ T cells from PBMCs. Stated subset: CD45RA+ positively selected. The receptors come from a man younger than 30 in good health. Some clones in this sample may be carry-over from other donors' samples.

This rearrangement joins TRBV28 to TRBJ2-5; D could derive from TRBD1 or TRBD2 (6 bases each). Germline CDR1 reads MDHEN; CDR2 reads SYDVKM. The CDR3 length is 15 residues. Trimming removed 6 bases at V and 5 bases at J, with 19 bases between. The CDR3 sequence is CASRSGTSGVETQYF. The CDR3 nucleotides read TGTGCCAGCAGATCCGGGACATCGGGGGTGGAGACCCAGTACTTC.

The chain uses TRBV2 and TRBJ2-1; D gene uncertain. This CDR3 has 13 residues. V dropped 10 bases and J dropped 2 bases, with 12 bases sitting between them. Germline assignment: CDR1 SNHLY and CDR2 FYNNEI. The chain's CDR3 is CAKSAPPYNEQFF. CDR3 bases: TGTGCCAAGTCCGCCCCCCCCTACAATGAGCAGTTCTTC.

The chain combines TRBV9 with TRBJ2-4; TRBD2 might be the D (5 bases). Germline V CDR1 and CDR2: SGDLS, YYNGEE. Trimming took 0 bases from V and 8 from J, leaving 9 bases between them. The CDR3 extends over 13 amino acids. CDR3: CASSVAAVDIQYF. As DNA, the CDR3 is TGTGCCAGCAGCGTAGCAGCGGTGGACATTCAGTACTTC.

This chain uses TRBV7-8 with TRBJ2-1, with 10 bases that match TRBD2. The CDR3 extends over 16 amino acids. Germline assignment: CDR1 SGHVS and CDR2 FQNEAQ. V was clipped by 5 bases and J by 2 bases; unmatched bases: 6. The CDR3 loop is CASSTGLAVTYNEQFF. In DNA form, the CDR3 reads TGTGCCAGCAGCACCGGACTAGCGGTTACCTACAATGAGCAGTTCTTC.

DNA for the CDR3: TGTGCCAGCAGTCCACGGACAGGGAATAATGAAAAACTGTTTTTT. It specifies CASSPRTGNNEKLFF. The rearrangement links TRBV27 to TRBJ1-4; 8 bases are shared with TRBD1. V lost 5 bases, J lost 4 bases, and 6 bases stayed unmatched. The germline V gene encodes CDR1 MNHEY and CDR2 SMNVEV (reference sequence). The CDR3 consists of 15 residues.

V is TRBV15 and J is TRBJ1-5, with 7 bases identical to TRBD1. From germline, CDR1 is LNHNV and CDR2 YYDKDF (reference sequence). V dropped 0 bases and J dropped 7; count of bases not matched to a gene: 6. The CDR3 is made up of 15 amino acids. The CDR3 sequence: CATSRDTGEVQPQHF. In DNA, the CDR3 is TGTGCCACCAGCAGAGATACAGGGGAGGTCCAGCCCCAGCATTTT.

This clone was found a few times. The chain has TRBV5-1 and TRBJ1-1; D not resolved. The CDR3 consists of 13 residues. Per the germline V gene, CDR1 is SGHRS and CDR2 is YFSETQ. The ends were cut back, 4 bases at V and 4 bases at J, with 11 bases in the middle. As DNA, the CDR3 is TGCGCCAGCAGCGCCAGGCTGGGCACTGAAGCTTTCTTT. It specifies CASSARLGTEAFF. The full variable domain, with the rest looked up from reference TRBV5-1 and TRBJ1-1, is KAGVTQTPRYLIKTRGQQVTLSCSPISGHRSVSWYQQTPGQGLQFLFEYFSETQRNKGNFPGRFSGRQFSNSRSEMNVSTLELGDSALYLCASSARLGTEAFFGQGTRLTVV.

The chain links TRBV13 to TRBJ2-7, with TRBD2 matching 11 bases. The CDR3 has 15 residues. CDR1 is PRHDT and CDR2 is FYEKMQ in the germline V gene (reference sequence). After removal of 5 bases from V and 0 bases from J, the junction contained 3 bases not matched to a gene. The DNA of the CDR3 is TGTGCCAGCAGCCTAGCGGGAGGCCTCTCCTACGAGCAGTACTTC. Translated, it gives CASSLAGGLSYEQYF.

The chain has TRBV9 and TRBJ2-2; TRBD1 aligns across 12 bases. The CDR3 contains 17 residues. Unmatched junction bases numbered 12, after V lost 4 bases and J lost 8 bases. Germline CDR1 reads SGDLS; CDR2 reads YYNGEE. CDR3 DNA sequence: TGTGCCAGCAGCCCAACTCCGGGACAGGGGGCCTGGGGGGAGCTGTTTTTT. It yields the protein CASSPTPGQGAWGELFF.

The chain uses TRBV5-4 and TRBJ2-5; D might be TRBD2 (6 bases). The length of the CDR3 is 13 residues. CDR1 and CDR2 (germline): SGHNT, YYREEE (reference sequence). Trimming took 1 base from V and 3 from J, leaving 7 bases between them. This CDR3 reads CASSLIAEETQYF. DNA for the CDR3: TGTGCCAGCAGCTTGATAGCGGAAGAGACCCAGTACTTC.

The J gene is TRBJ2-1, the V gene TRBV9, with TRBD2 matching over 8 bases. Trimming at V came to 0 bases and at J to 6 bases, leaving 11 bases not matched to a gene. The CDR3 length is 17 residues. Germline CDR1 and CDR2: SGDLS and YYNGEE. In nucleotides, the CDR3 is TGTGCCAGCAGCGTAGTAGGTAGCGGGACCCTCCCCAATGAGCAGTTCTTC. This sequence encodes CASSVVGSGTLPNEQFF.

J is TRBJ2-1 and V is TRBV13; a possible D gene is TRBD2 (5 bases). Germline values: CDR1 PRHDT, CDR2 FYEKMQ (reference sequence). The length of the CDR3 is 15 residues. V was trimmed by 0 bases and J by 8 bases, leaving 14 bases between them. CDR3 in amino acids: CASSLGMTTGHEQFF. For the CDR3, the DNA is TGTGCCAGCAGCTTAGGCATGACTACCGGGCATGAGCAGTTCTTC.

This sequence joins TRBV25-1 and TRBJ2-1, with 7 nucleotides matching TRBD2. The CDR3 runs to 16 residues. With V trimmed by 1 base and J by 6 bases, 9 bases remained unmatched. From germline, CDR1 is MGHDK and CDR2 SYGVNS. The CDR3 DNA reads TGTGCCAGCAGTGAATTGTTAGGGACTACGGTCAATGAGCAGTTCTTC. Translation: CASSELLGTTVNEQFF. The variable domain in full, completed from reference TRBV25-1 and TRBJ2-1, reads EADIYQTPRYLVIGTGKKITLECSQTMGHDKMYWYQQDPGMELHLIHYSYGVNSTEKGDLSSESTVSRIRTEHFPLTLESARPSHTSQYLCASSELLGTTVNEQFFGPGTRLTVL.

The CDR3 loop reads CASSVRAGSTSLNNEKLFF. CDR3 coding DNA: TGTGCCAGCAGCGTCAGAGCCGGGTCTACTTCACTGAATAATGAAAAACTGTTTTTT. V and J are TRBV9 and TRBJ1-4; no definite D call. The germline gives CDR1 SGDLS, CDR2 YYNGEE. Trimming took off 2 bases at V and 4 bases at J, with 24 bases between the two ends. This CDR3 is 19 amino acids long.

V is TRBV5-4 and J is TRBJ2-2, with D unresolved. Germline CDR1 SGHNT, CDR2 YYREEE (reference sequence). V lost 0 bases and J 7 bases, leaving 7 bases between the germline ends. This CDR3 comprises 13 residues. Here the CDR3 DNA reads TGTGCCAGCAGCTTGGCCAGTAGCGGGGAGCTGTTTTTT. It yields the protein CASSLASSGELFF.

The chain recombines TRBV29-1 with TRBJ2-3; 8 nucleotides agree with TRBD2. The CDR3 runs to 15 residues. Germline V CDR1 and CDR2: SQVTM, ANQGSEA. The J segment lost 2 bases and the V segment lost 6 bases, leaving 10 bases of the junction unmatched. The CDR3 nucleotides are TGCAGCGTGCTGGGCGGGGGGCAGTCCACAGATACGCAGTATTTT. This encodes CSVLGGGQSTDTQYF.

The chain joins TRBV19 to TRBJ2-6, with 8 bases that match TRBD1. The CDR3 loop spans 15 amino acids. The J segment lost 2 bases and the V segment lost 4 bases, leaving 1 base of the junction unmatched. The germline gives CDR1 LNHDA, CDR2 SQIVND (reference sequence). In DNA, the CDR3 is TGTGCCAGTAGTACCAGGGGGCCTGGGGCCAACGTCCTGACTTTC. This sequence encodes CASSTRGPGANVLTF.

The chain joins TRBV6-1 to TRBJ2-3, with 7 positions matching TRBD2. V lost 4 bases to trimming and J lost 0 bases; unmatched junction nucleotides: 4. Germline V lookup: CDR1 MNHNS, CDR2 SASEGT. There are 15 residues in the CDR3. The DNA of the CDR3 is TGTGCCAGCAGTGTGACTAGCACTAGCACAGATACGCAGTATTTT. Translation: CASSVTSTSTDTQYF.

For the CDR3, the DNA is TGCAGTGCCAGAAAGACGGGGCCCCAGTACTTC. It is translated as CSARKTGPQYF. The rearrangement uses TRBV20-1 and TRBJ2-5; D is perhaps TRBD1 or TRBD2 (5 bases each). Germline CDR1 and CDR2: DFQATT and SNEGSKA (reference sequence). Trimming stripped 6 bases from V and 9 bases from J, with 14 bases between. The CDR3 extends over 11 amino acids.

The chain carries TRBV7-2 and TRBJ2-3; D is unresolved. Germline CDR1 and CDR2: SGHTA and FQGNSA. CDR3 length equals 14 residues. Trimming took off 3 bases at V and 5 bases at J, with 12 bases between the two ends. In DNA form, the CDR3 reads TGTGCCAGCAGCTTGGGTGGGGTCGGAGATACGCAGTATTTT. Translating it yields CASSLGGVGDTQYF.

The V gene is TRBV28, the J gene TRBJ1-1; 7 positions match TRBD1. The germline CDR1 and CDR2 sequences are MDHEN and SYDVKM. CDR3 length equals 15 residues. The trim removed 3 bases at V and 0 bases at J, leaving 4 bases unmatched. As DNA, the CDR3 is TGTGCCAGCAGTTTGGGACAGCCTTTGAACACTGAAGCTTTCTTT. Protein: CASSLGQPLNTEAFF.

The chain combines TRBV6-1 with TRBJ1-2; TRBD1 matches 10 bases. The germline gives CDR1 MNHNS, CDR2 SASEGT. V lost 3 bases and J lost 4; bases outside the gene matches: 5. CDR3 length equals 15 residues. The CDR3 DNA is TGTGCCAGCAGTGATAGGGACAGGGGATTCTATGGCTACACCTTC. It codes for CASSDRDRGFYGYTF.

This sequence joins TRBV6-6 and TRBJ1-3; the D gene is possibly TRBD1 (6 bases). Per germline, CDR1 MNHNY and CDR2 SVGAGI (reference sequence). Between the trimmed V and J ends, which lost 10 bases and 0 bases, there was a span of 19 bases. The CDR3 covers 16 residues. Here the CDR3 DNA reads TGTGCCACAACCCCCCCAGGGGCCTTCTCTGGAAACACCATATATTTT. This encodes CATTPPGAFSGNTIYF.

The J gene is TRBJ2-3, the V gene TRBV5-1; D may be TRBD2 (6 bases). Germline V CDR1 and CDR2: SGHRS, YFSETQ. CDR3 length: 15 amino acids. V gave up 4 bases and J gave up 4 bases, with 16 bases separating them. CDR3 nucleotides: TGCGCCAGCAGCACCCTCGGAGGGCTGGCAGATACGCAGTATTTT. Translation gives CASSTLGGLADTQYF.

The chain is built from TRBV4-3 and TRBJ2-7; tentatively, D is TRBD2 (5 bases). CDR3 length: 15 residues. The germline gives CDR1 LGHNA, CDR2 YSLEER. The germline V and J ends were trimmed by 5 bases and 2 bases, with 16 bases remaining between them. The CDR3 protein is CASSKDGGLAYEQYF. The CDR3 nucleotides read TGCGCCAGCAGCAAGGACGGAGGTTTGGCCTACGAGCAGTACTTC.

Concerning this clone itself: The sample has other DNA sequences that encode this CDR3 too. This chain joins TRBV28 and TRBJ1-4; D is ambiguous. With 2 bases removed from V and 8 bases from J, the gap between germline ends came to 3 bases. This CDR3 has 11 residues. Germline values: CDR1 MDHEN, CDR2 SYDVKM. The CDR3 coding sequence is TGTGCCAGCAGTTTACTAGAAAAACTGTTTTTT. It specifies CASSLLEKLFF.

The V call is TRBV14, the J call TRBJ2-7; D unclear. CDR3 length: 14 amino acids. In germline, CDR1 is SGHDN, CDR2 FVKESK. V gave up 1 base and J gave up 0 bases, with 7 bases separating them. The CDR3 coding sequence is TGTGCCAGCAGCCAAGGGCCCTACTCCTACGAGCAGTACTTC. This encodes CASSQGPYSYEQYF.

Of note for this clone: The same CDR3 arises from other DNA sequences in this sample as well. V and J are TRBV7-3 and TRBJ2-1; D unclear. V gave up 3 bases and J gave up 0 bases, with 9 bases separating them. The CDR3 covers 15 residues. From germline, CDR1 is SGHTA and CDR2 FQGTGA. The DNA for the CDR3 is TGTGCCAGCAGCTTCCAGCGCAGCTCCTACAATGAGCAGTTCTTC. Residues: CASSFQRSSYNEQFF.

The rearrangement joins TRBV28 to TRBJ2-3, with 7 positions matching TRBD2. Germline-derived CDR1 and CDR2 are MDHEN and SYDVKM. V was clipped by 7 bases and J by 3 bases; unmatched bases: 7. This CDR3 contains 14 residues. CDR3: CASNKGTKTDTQYF. The CDR3 DNA follows: TGTGCCAGCAATAAAGGGACTAAAACAGATACGCAGTATTTT.

The CDR3 bases are TGCAGCGTTACTCCAATTGGGAGTCTCTACACCTTC. This gives the protein CSVTPIGSLYTF. The chain recombines TRBV29-1 with TRBJ1-2; D is ambiguous. Germline V CDR1 and CDR2: SQVTM, ANQGSEA. Trimming stripped 5 bases from V and 10 bases from J, with 17 bases between. This CDR3 has 12 residues.